Below, 10 T cell receptor beta chains from the same sample are listed, as sequenced in a study of identical twins. TCRdb independently ran MiXCR on the 5' RACE reads; one entry per CDR3 protein. The table has hundreds of thousands of distinct CDR3 sequences, over 8.5% seen once; the top ten hold 0.85% to 1%. These sequences were also reported in another study, on yellow fever vaccine responses in identical twins.

The sample was PBMCs. These receptors were obtained from a woman younger than 30 in good health.

In its sample, this clonotype was seen many times. V usage is TRBV12-5 and J usage is TRBJ1-5; D gene unclear. Germline V gives CDR1 LGHNT, CDR2 FRNRAP. V lost 6 bases, J lost 7 bases, and 10 bases lay in between. There are 12 residues in the CDR3. In DNA form, the CDR3 reads TGTGCTAGTGGGGTAGATTTCCAGCCCCAGCATTTT. Translating gives CASGVDFQPQHF.

This clonotype was recorded a few times. V usage is TRBV10-2 and J usage is TRBJ2-3; maybe TRBD2 (7 bases). Trimming took 0 bases from V and 0 from J, leaving 13 bases between them. CDR3 length: 17 amino acids. Germline V gene sequence: CDR1 WSHSY, CDR2 SAAADI. CDR3 in amino acids: CASSESRGGASTDTQYF. Written as DNA, the CDR3 is TGCGCCAGCAGTGAGTCGAGGGGGGGGGCTAGCACAGATACGCAGTATTTT.

This chain connects TRBV6-5 to TRBJ1-2; 12 bases line up with TRBD1. V gave up 4 bases and J gave up 5 bases; unmatched junction bases: 8. This CDR3 comprises 16 residues. The germline CDR1 and CDR2 sequences are MNHEY and SVGAGI. CDR3 in DNA: TGTGCCAGCAGTTCCGGGGACAGGGGGCGGACATATGGCTACACCTTC. This translates into CASSSGDRGRTYGYTF.

A few counts support this clonotype. This rearrangement joins TRBV27 to TRBJ2-7, with D hard to call. V gave up 3 bases and J gave up 2 bases, with 11 bases separating them. Germline V gene sequence: CDR1 MNHEY, CDR2 SMNVEV (reference sequence). CDR3 size: 14 residues. CDR3 protein: CASSFPGRAYEQYF. CDR3 DNA: TGTGCCAGCAGTTTCCCCGGAAGAGCCTACGAGCAGTACTTC.

The chain has TRBV9 and TRBJ2-5, with no clear D. Per the germline V gene, CDR1 is SGDLS and CDR2 is YYNGEE. Deletions cut 0 bases from V and 0 bases from J, with 6 bases between. CDR3 length equals 14 residues. The chain's CDR3 is CASSVGRYQETQYF. In DNA form, the CDR3 reads TGTGCCAGCAGCGTAGGGCGATACCAAGAGACCCAGTACTTC.

The chain couples TRBV27 to TRBJ1-1; D is undetermined. Per germline, CDR1 MNHEY and CDR2 SMNVEV (reference sequence). The CDR3 has 13 amino acids. V was clipped by 6 bases and J by 0 bases, with 8 bases between them. The CDR3 coding sequence is TGTGCCAGCAGGCCCCAGATGAACACTGAAGCTTTCTTT. As protein: CASRPQMNTEAFF.

In its sample, this clonotype was seen a few times. This chain links TRBV5-1 with TRBJ2-5, with D maybe TRBD1 (5 bases). Germline-derived CDR1 and CDR2 are SGHRS and YFSETQ. Trimming removed 0 bases from V and 5 bases from J, with 14 bases in between. The CDR3 has 15 amino acids. In nucleotides, the CDR3 is TGCGCCAGCAGCTTGGACGGCAGGGCAGGGGAGACCCAGTACTTC. Its translation is CASSLDGRAGETQYF.

This clonotype was observed a handful of times. The chain has TRBV29-1 and TRBJ2-7; D ambiguous. Germline V gene sequence: CDR1 SQVTM, CDR2 ANQGSEA. The CDR3 is made up of 11 amino acids. V dropped 4 bases and J dropped 1 base, with 5 bases sitting between them. The CDR3 sequence: CSVALSYEQYF. The CDR3 nucleotides read TGCAGCGTTGCCTTATCCTACGAGCAGTACTTC.

This clonotype turned up a few times. J is TRBJ2-3 and V is TRBV30; possible D gene TRBD2, 5 bases. The CDR3 spans 13 residues. V lost 5 bases and J 2 bases, leaving 11 bases between the germline ends. The germline gives CDR1 GTSNPN, CDR2 SVGIG (reference sequence). The CDR3: CAWAGLTTDTQYF. DNA for the CDR3: TGTGCCTGGGCAGGACTCACCACAGATACGCAGTATTTT.

The chain couples TRBV14 to TRBJ2-5; D is undetermined. Germline CDR1 and CDR2: SGHDN and FVKESK. Trimming removed 0 bases at V and 5 bases at J, with 13 bases between. The CDR3 has 15 residues. The chain's CDR3 is CASSQDGVVGETQYF. In nucleotides, the CDR3 is TGTGCCAGCAGCCAAGATGGGGTTGTAGGGGAGACCCAGTACTTC.